This is a list of T cell receptor beta chains from one sample in a study of cytomegalovirus exposure and HLA in healthy donors. Sequenced by immunoSEQ multiplex PCR; TCRdb stores in-frame clones only, minus some. The table records roughly 120,000 clones, about 79% of them present only once. Specimen: PBMCs. The receptors were gathered from a man aged 18 to 29 in good health and CMV-seronegative. Each CDR3 is given with its conserved first and last residue. The D gene is left open where the match is weak. The size entry is marked missing in some rows and otherwise reads once, few, many or a size class.

j_gene: TRBJ1-6; abundance: -; v_gene: TRBV30; d_gene: TRBD1; CDR3aa: CAWSPGQDLRVRSPLHF; CDR3nt: TGTGCCTGGAGTCCGGGACAGGATCTAAGGGTACGTTCACCCCTCCACTTT
j_gene: TRBJ2-1; abundance: -; v_gene: TRBV7-9; d_gene: -; CDR3aa: CASSHDLKQFF; CDR3nt: TGTGCCAGCAGCCATGACTTGAAGCAGTTCTTC
j_gene: TRBJ2-2; abundance: -; v_gene: TRBV11-2; d_gene: TRBD1; CDR3aa: CASGRTGGDGELFF; CDR3nt: TGTGCCAGCGGTAGGACAGGGGGTGACGGGGAGCTGTTTTTT
j_gene: TRBJ2-7; abundance: -; v_gene: TRBV27; d_gene: TRBD2; CDR3aa: CASRLTGTSGILYQYF; CDR3nt: TGTGCCAGCAGACTAACCGGGACTAGCGGGATTTTATACCAGTACTTC
j_gene: TRBJ1-2; abundance: few; v_gene: TRBV28; d_gene: TRBD1; CDR3aa: CASSSSGGEHYGYTF; CDR3nt: TGTGCCAGCAGTTCCTCAGGGGGCGAGCACTATGGCTACACCTTC
j_gene: TRBJ2-7; abundance: -; v_gene: TRBV2; d_gene: -; CDR3aa: CASSEQNYEQYF; CDR3nt: TGTGCCAGCAGTGAACAAAACTACGAGCAGTACTTC
j_gene: TRBJ2-3; abundance: -; v_gene: TRBV6-6; d_gene: -; CDR3aa: CASSIETDTQYF; CDR3nt: TGTGCCAGCAGTATCGAGACAGATACGCAGTATTTT
j_gene: TRBJ2-3; abundance: -; v_gene: TRBV11-3; d_gene: -; CDR3aa: CASSLRGQLVSDTQYF; CDR3nt: TGTGCCAGCAGCTTACGTGGGCAGTTGGTTTCTGATACGCAGTATTTT
j_gene: TRBJ2-1; abundance: -; v_gene: TRBV28; d_gene: TRBD2; CDR3aa: CASSFSGRHNEQFF; CDR3nt: TGTGCCAGCAGTTTCAGCGGGAGGCACAATGAGCAGTTCTTC
j_gene: TRBJ2-5; abundance: -; v_gene: TRBV28; d_gene: TRBD2; CDR3aa: CASSPTSGTLGQTQYF; CDR3nt: TGTGCCAGCAGTCCTACTAGCGGAACCCTAGGGCAGACCCAGTACTTC
j_gene: TRBJ2-4; abundance: few; v_gene: TRBV19; d_gene: TRBD1; CDR3aa: CATGQGHIQYF; CDR3nt: TGTGCCACCGGACAGGGTCACATTCAGTACTTC
j_gene: TRBJ2-7; abundance: -; v_gene: TRBV6-5; d_gene: TRBD1; CDR3aa: CASSTDRGGFYEQYF; CDR3nt: TGTGCCAGCAGCACGGACAGGGGAGGGTTCTACGAGCAGTACTTC
j_gene: TRBJ2-5; abundance: -; v_gene: TRBV30; d_gene: -; CDR3aa: CAWRVQPKETQYF; CDR3nt: TGTGCCTGGAGGGTACAACCCAAAGAGACCCAGTACTTC
j_gene: TRBJ2-1; abundance: -; v_gene: TRBV5-4; d_gene: TRBD2; CDR3aa: CASSTGLAGSTRDSQFF; CDR3nt: TGTGCCAGCAGCACGGGACTAGCGGGCTCCACCCGGGATTCTCAGTTCTTC
j_gene: TRBJ1-2; abundance: -; v_gene: TRBV7-6; d_gene: -; CDR3aa: CASSLGTAPNYGYTF; CDR3nt: TGTGCCAGCAGCTTAGGAACAGCTCCTAACTATGGCTACACCTTC
j_gene: TRBJ1-2; abundance: -; v_gene: TRBV6-6; d_gene: -; CDR3aa: CASSDTPGGYTF; CDR3nt: TGTGCCAGCAGTGACACGCCAGGGGGCTACACCTTC
j_gene: TRBJ2-1; abundance: -; v_gene: TRBV5-1; d_gene: TRBD2; CDR3aa: CASSLNYGGANEQFF; CDR3nt: TGCGCCAGCAGCCTTAACTACGGGGGGGCCAATGAGCAGTTCTTC
j_gene: TRBJ1-3; abundance: -; v_gene: TRBV13; d_gene: TRBD1; CDR3aa: CASSWGQPNTIYF; CDR3nt: TGTGCCAGCAGCTGGGGACAGCCGAACACCATATATTTT
j_gene: TRBJ2-3; abundance: -; v_gene: TRBV7-8; d_gene: TRBD2; CDR3aa: CASSFVRPIAGVTDTQYF; CDR3nt: TGTGCCAGCAGCTTCGTCCGCCCCATAGCGGGAGTAACAGATACGCAGTATTTT
j_gene: TRBJ2-1; abundance: once; v_gene: TRBV11-1; d_gene: TRBD2; CDR3aa: CASSSRPPGLAGSNEQFF; CDR3nt: TGTGCCAGCAGCTCCAGGCCCCCGGGACTAGCGGGAAGCAATGAGCAGTTCTTC
j_gene: TRBJ2-5; abundance: -; v_gene: TRBV19; d_gene: -; CDR3aa: CASSISRGSQETQYF; CDR3nt: TGTGCCAGTAGTATTTCGCGCGGGTCCCAAGAGACCCAGTACTTC
j_gene: TRBJ1-1; abundance: few; v_gene: TRBV5-6; d_gene: -; CDR3aa: CASSLNTEAFF; CDR3nt: TGTGCCAGCAGCCTTAACACTGAAGCTTTCTTT
j_gene: TRBJ2-1; abundance: -; v_gene: TRBV6-1; d_gene: -; CDR3aa: CASRTQGSGRDEQFF; CDR3nt: TGTGCCAGCAGAACCCAGGGTAGCGGACGGGATGAGCAGTTCTTC
j_gene: TRBJ2-1; abundance: -; v_gene: TRBV19; d_gene: -; CDR3aa: CASSLGGTYNEQFF; CDR3nt: TGTGCCAGTAGTTTGGGAGGCACCTACAATGAGCAGTTCTTC
j_gene: TRBJ1-1; abundance: few; v_gene: TRBV4-1; d_gene: -; CDR3aa: CASSQESAANTEAFF; CDR3nt: TGCGCCAGCAGCCAAGAATCGGCGGCGAACACTGAAGCTTTCTTT
j_gene: TRBJ1-5; abundance: few; v_gene: TRBV25-1; d_gene: -; CDR3aa: CASSNTSSNQPQHF; CDR3nt: TGTGCCAGCAGTAATACATCTAGCAATCAGCCCCAGCATTTT
j_gene: TRBJ1-2; abundance: -; v_gene: TRBV19; d_gene: -; CDR3aa: CASSIVRGSAYPYYGYTF; CDR3nt: TGTGCCAGTAGTATAGTACGGGGTTCAGCATATCCTTACTATGGCTACACCTTC
j_gene: TRBJ2-1; abundance: -; v_gene: TRBV6-4; d_gene: TRBD2; CDR3aa: CASSMTSGDYNERFF; CDR3nt: TGTGCCAGCAGTATGACTAGCGGGGATTACAATGAGCGGTTCTTC